This TCR beta chain was observed in a study of radiation and T cells in renal cell carcinoma. General observations from the study: Without pretreatment biopsies, baseline tumor clonotype presence was undetermined. From baseline, blood top tumor clonotypes peaked at 2 weeks post-radiation.

As concerns this clone: The antigen remains undetermined.

Stated time point: baseline pretreatment blood. Treatment in this sample: 15 Gy SBRT to primary tumor, nephrectomy 4 weeks later. Radiation-treated patients gave blood at baseline, week 2 and week 4. The patient's renal cell carcinoma had clear cell pathology. The data were produced by immunoSEQ multiplex PCR, yet TCRdb's version contains in-frame clones alone and is incomplete. The repertoire consists of approximately 110,000 clones, with about four fifths occurring once and the leading ten covering less than 3.5%. V shed 1 base and J shed 4 bases, with 8 bases lying between them. Germline V CDR1 and CDR2: SGHRS, YFSETQ. The CDR3 contains 13 residues.

Sequenced here: blood, sampled from a patient whose treatment included radiotherapy and nephrectomy. This rearrangement joins TRBV5-1 to TRBJ1-2, with no clear D. The clonotype originates from a woman aged 60 to 75 with renal cell carcinoma. Here the CDR3 DNA reads TGCGCCAGCAGCTTGAGCCAGTCCTATGGCTACACCTTC. Its protein is CASSLSQSYGYTF.